These 24 T cell receptor beta chains share one sample of origin, sequenced in a study of cytomegalovirus exposure and HLA in healthy donors. The method was immunoSEQ multiplex PCR; TCRdb's version includes in-frame clones alone and lacks a portion of them. The profile shows around 63,000 clones, 96% of them singletons. The sample comprised PBMCs. These TCRs come from a woman between 18 and 30 years old in good health and CMV-seronegative.

The chain has TRBV19 and TRBJ2-1; TRBD1 matches at 7 bases. This CDR3 is 14 amino acids long. The V gene end was trimmed by 4 bases and the J gene end by 6 bases; junction bases not matched to a gene: 6. In germline, CDR1 is LNHDA, CDR2 SQIVND (reference sequence). In DNA, the CDR3 is TGTGCCAGTAGTACCGGGACAGAATTCAATGAGCAGTTCTTC. The encoded protein is CASSTGTEFNEQFF.

The genes are TRBV19 and TRBJ2-3; D may be TRBD2 (6 bases). The V and J ends lost 2 bases and 0 bases respectively, with 12 bases between them. The CDR3 covers 16 residues. Looked up from germline, CDR1 is LNHDA and CDR2 is SQIVND (reference sequence). CDR3 DNA sequence: TGTGCCAGTAGTATATCAGGACGGGGGAGCACAGATACGCAGTATTTT. It translates to CASSISGRGSTDTQYF.

The rearrangement joins TRBV7-8 to TRBJ2-7, with TRBD2 matching 7 bases. Germline lookup yields CDR1 SGHVS and CDR2 FQNEAQ. The CDR3 consists of 15 residues. The J segment lost 4 bases and the V segment lost 2 bases, leaving 8 bases of the junction unmatched. This chain's CDR3 is CASSLRDYPPYEQYF. The CDR3, as DNA: TGTGCCAGCAGCTTACGGGACTATCCGCCTTACGAGCAGTACTTC.

J is TRBJ1-2 and V is TRBV18; TRBD1 is a possible D gene (6 bases). The CDR3 extends over 14 amino acids. Deletions cut 2 bases from V and 8 bases from J, with 15 bases between. CDR1 KGHSH and CDR2 LQKENI come from the germline V gene. CDR3: CASSPNHRAPGYTF. DNA for the CDR3: TGTGCCAGCTCACCAAACCACAGGGCGCCGGGCTACACCTTC.

V gene TRBV28 combines with J gene TRBJ2-2; 7 bases map to TRBD1. The CDR3 extends over 16 amino acids. The junction had 8 bases not matched to a gene; V was cut back by 7 bases and J by 0 bases. CDR1 is MDHEN and CDR2 is SYDVKM in the germline V gene. Here the CDR3 DNA reads TGTGCCAGCAAACCCCCGGGACAGCCGAACACCGGGGAGCTGTTTTTT. The encoded protein is CASKPPGQPNTGELFF.

This clone was counted a single time. The rearrangement links TRBV6-5 to TRBJ1-1; D unclear. The CDR3 is made up of 14 amino acids. Germline V gene lookup returns CDR1 MNHEY and CDR2 SVGAGI. The V end lost 0 bases, the J end lost 7 bases, and 12 bases lay between the germline ends. CDR3 DNA: TGTGCCAGCAGTTACTCGGTCGGAGGGAATGAAGCTTTCTTT. Its translation: CASSYSVGGNEAFF.

The genes are TRBV9 and TRBJ2-2; TRBD2 matches 9 bases. Losses at the gene ends were 3 bases for V and 4 bases for J; bases not matched to a gene: 13. The CDR3 totals 18 residues. Germline V gene data show CDR1 as SGDLS and CDR2 as YYNGEE. Written as DNA, the CDR3 is TGTGCCAGCAGCGCCTGGGACATAGCGGGAGTGGGCACCGGGGAGCTGTTTTTT. Translating gives CASSAWDIAGVGTGELFF.

The chain couples TRBV7-9 to TRBJ2-7; possible D gene TRBD1, 6 bases. Germline assignment: CDR1 SEHNR and CDR2 FQNEAQ (reference sequence). V dropped 5 bases and J dropped 9 bases, with 20 bases sitting between them. The CDR3 length is 14 residues. The CDR3 here is CASSQDSMGRVQYF. CDR3 coding DNA: TGTGCCAGCAGCCAGGACAGCATGGGACGAGTGCAGTACTTC.

The V and J genes are TRBV15 and TRBJ1-5; D is possibly TRBD1 (5 bases). Trimming pared 1 base from V and 9 bases from J, leaving 16 bases between. In germline, CDR1 is LNHNV, CDR2 YYDKDF (reference sequence). This CDR3 is 15 amino acids long. Here the CDR3 DNA reads TGTGCCACCAGCAGAGGGGGCTTCACTATCAGGCCCCAGCATTTT. It codes for CATSRGGFTIRPQHF.

The CDR3 nucleotides are TGTGCCAGCCAGGGGGACAGGGAATCCTATGGCTACACCTTC. Its protein product is CASQGDRESYGYTF. This chain connects TRBV28 to TRBJ1-2, with 9 bases matching TRBD1. Germline trimming cut 8 bases from V and 4 bases from J; bases unmatched to any gene: 8. The CDR3 totals 14 residues. CDR1 and CDR2 from the germline V gene are MDHEN and SYDVKM.

The chain recombines TRBV5-4 with TRBJ2-7, with TRBD1 matching over 8 bases. This CDR3 region has 16 residues. V lost 0 bases to trimming and J lost 4 bases; unmatched junction nucleotides: 9. Germline CDR1 and CDR2: SGHNT and YYREEE (reference sequence). For the CDR3, the DNA is TGTGCCAGCAGCTTGGTTGGCAGGGGGCGCGGTTACGAGCAGTACTTC. It translates to CASSLVGRGRGYEQYF.

CDR3 sequence (DNA): TGTGCCAGCACCTACCAGGCGGGGGTAGAGGGCTACGAGCAGTACTTC. It translates to CASTYQAGVEGYEQYF. The chain joins TRBV7-2 to TRBJ2-7, with 7 bases matching TRBD2. Per the germline V gene, CDR1 is SGHTA and CDR2 is FQGNSA. V lost 7 bases, J lost 3 bases, and 15 bases stayed unmatched. There are 16 residues in the CDR3.

The V call is TRBV28, the J call TRBJ1-1, with TRBD1 matching 8 bases. The CDR3 length is 16 residues. The trim removed 7 bases at V and 1 base at J, leaving 11 bases unmatched. Germline V gives CDR1 MDHEN, CDR2 SYDVKM. The CDR3 region is CASTPRTGRGNTEAFF. The CDR3, as DNA: TGTGCCAGCACCCCCCGGACAGGGCGAGGGAACACTGAAGCTTTCTTT.

The V gene is TRBV10-1, the J gene TRBJ2-1, with TRBD1 matching over 10 bases. This CDR3 contains 16 residues. Germline assignment: CDR1 WNHNN and CDR2 SYGVQD (reference sequence). After removal of 2 bases from V and 1 base from J, the junction contained 2 bases not matched to a gene. In DNA form, the CDR3 reads TGCGCCAGCAGTGAGCCGGGACAGGGGTCCTACAATGAGCAGTTCTTC. It yields the protein CASSEPGQGSYNEQFF.

The V call is TRBV4-1, the J call TRBJ1-4; no definite D call. Germline CDR1 reads MGHRA; CDR2 reads YSYEKL. V shed 1 base and J shed 5 bases, with 14 bases lying between them. This CDR3 has 16 residues. The CDR3: CASSQGVEVRNEKLFF. Here the CDR3 DNA reads TGCGCCAGCAGCCAAGGGGTGGAGGTCAGAAATGAAAAACTGTTTTTT.

The chain links TRBV15 to TRBJ2-5, with 10 nucleotides matching TRBD1. The CDR3 is 16 amino acids. Germline-derived CDR1 and CDR2 are LNHNV and YYDKDF (reference sequence). Germline trimming cut 3 bases from V and 2 bases from J; bases unmatched to any gene: 6. CDR3 protein: CATSRIRDRGQETQYF. CDR3 DNA: TGTGCCACCAGCAGGATCCGGGACAGGGGACAAGAGACCCAGTACTTC.

This clone was detected only once. The V and J genes are TRBV13 and TRBJ2-2; the match to TRBD1 covers 9 bases. The length of the CDR3 is 16 residues. Germline assignment: CDR1 PRHDT and CDR2 FYEKMQ (reference sequence). Unmatched junction bases numbered 9, after V lost 5 bases and J lost 5 bases. The CDR3 protein is CASSNRDRVRTGELFF. The DNA for the CDR3 is TGTGCCAGCAGCAACCGGGACAGGGTGAGAACCGGGGAGCTGTTTTTT.

The genes are TRBV30 and TRBJ1-5; D may be TRBD1 (5 bases). The CDR3 length is 12 residues. Germline lookup yields CDR1 GTSNPN and CDR2 SVGIG (reference sequence). The V gene lost 5 bases and the J gene lost 6 bases, with 11 bases spanning the gap. Written as DNA, the CDR3 is TGTGCCTGGGGCGCCGGGGGTCAGCCCCAGCATTTT. This encodes CAWGAGGQPQHF.

This sequence joins TRBV29-1 and TRBJ2-1, with D maybe TRBD2 (6 bases). Looked up from germline, CDR1 is SQVTM and CDR2 is ANQGSEA. The V end was cut by 1 base, the J end by 8 bases, with 21 bases between. The length of the CDR3 is 16 residues. CDR3: CSVEGESWRAGDEQFF. The CDR3 DNA reads TGCAGCGTTGAAGGGGAGAGCTGGAGGGCCGGGGATGAGCAGTTCTTC.

This chain uses TRBV28 with TRBJ1-5; the D gene is possibly TRBD1 (6 bases). The V and J ends lost 6 bases and 4 bases respectively, with 13 bases between them. The CDR3 totals 14 residues. Germline CDR1 and CDR2: MDHEN and SYDVKM. The CDR3 loop reads CASRGGARNQPQHF. DNA of the CDR3: TGTGCCAGCAGGGGGGGGGCGCGAAATCAGCCCCAGCATTTT. Drawing the rest from reference TRBV28 and TRBJ1-5, the complete variable domain is DVKVTQSSRYLVKRTGEKVFLECVQDMDHENMFWYRQDPGLGLRLIYFSYDVKMKEKGDIPEGYSVSREKKERFSLILESASTNQTSMYLCASRGGARNQPQHFGDGTRLSIL.

The chain employs TRBV7-3 and TRBJ2-6, with 8 bases fitting TRBD2. Losses at the gene ends were 5 bases for V and 0 bases for J; bases not matched to a gene: 6. The CDR3 is made up of 17 amino acids. Germline-derived CDR1 and CDR2 are SGHTA and FQGTGA. CDR3 region: CASSAPGGLSGANVLTF. CDR3 sequence (DNA): TGTGCCAGCAGCGCCCCGGGGGGGCTCTCTGGGGCCAACGTCCTGACTTTC.

V gene TRBV6-1 combines with J gene TRBJ1-5; D is possibly TRBD1 (5 bases). CDR3 length equals 13 residues. V shed 4 bases and J shed 7 bases, with 11 bases lying between them. Germline loops: CDR1 MNHNS, CDR2 SASEGT. The CDR3 loop is CASSVGQPQPQHF. For the CDR3, the DNA is TGTGCCAGCAGTGTGGGGCAGCCCCAGCCCCAGCATTTT.

This sequence joins TRBV4-2 and TRBJ2-2; 15 nucleotides agree with TRBD2. The CDR3 sequence is 16 residues long. After removal of 4 bases from V and 11 bases from J, the junction contained 8 bases not matched to a gene. Germline loops: CDR1 LGHNA, CDR2 YNFKEQ. The CDR3 protein is CASSLGLAGGPGELFF. Here the CDR3 DNA reads TGTGCCAGCAGCCTCGGACTAGCGGGAGGGCCTGGTGAGCTGTTTTTT.

The chain carries TRBV20-1 and TRBJ2-3; D possibly corresponds to TRBD2 (5 bases). Germline V CDR1 and CDR2: DFQATT, SNEGSKA (reference sequence). CDR3 length: 11 residues. The CDR3 nucleotides are TGCAGCGGCGGAGGAGTGGATACGCAGTATTTT. Its translation: CSGGGVDTQYF.